This TCR beta chain was obtained from a study of cytomegalovirus exposure and HLA in healthy donors. Study-level background: Among around 180 million T cells, an earlier analysis found 117 million unique TCR beta sequences.

Use of 60 Vbeta and 13 Jbeta primers characterized the PCR. Using immunoSEQ multiplex PCR, the repertoire was profiled, and TCRdb retains in-frame clones only, with some absent. The table for this sample gives 53,000 or so clones. Study-wide findings and caveats: In a later analysis, V- and J-gene trimming of beta chains associated with a DCLRE1C missense variant, replicated independently. Most TCR beta V segments were productive about 87% or about 30% of the time in an earlier analysis.

V lost 0 bases, J lost 1 base, and 14 bases lay in between. Germline CDR1 and CDR2: SGDLS and YYNGEE. The CDR3 is 17 residues long. Remarks on this clone: Antigen specificity is unknown.

This clonotype originated in a young man in good health and CMV-seropositive. Source material: PBMCs. The chain recombines TRBV9 with TRBJ2-1; D not certain. The CDR3 sequence: CASSVALITNSYNEQFF. CDR3 nucleotides: TGTGCCAGCAGCGTAGCCCTCATTACTAATTCCTACAATGAGCAGTTCTTC. The variable domain in full, completed from reference TRBV9 and TRBJ2-1, reads DSGVTQTPKHLITATGQRVTLRCSPRSGDLSVYWYQQSLDQGLQFLIQYYNGEERAKGNILERFSAQQFPDLHSELNLSSLELGDSALYFCASSVALITNSYNEQFFGPGTRLTVL.